The present entry profiles one T cell receptor beta chain with its context. An end of the junction differs from the germline gene, which may be a read error. The data stem from a study of T cells in narcolepsy. This table comes from immunoSEQ multiplex PCR, and its TCRdb copy is limited to in-frame clones, with some not included. The table lists tens of thousands of clones, about 90% of them singletons. Sequencing used CD45RA- memory CD4+ T cells from PBMCs. The receptor was isolated from a human donor with narcolepsy.

CDR3 sequence: CASRRIVQGKAEAFF. CDR3 DNA: TGTGCCAGCAGGCGCATCGTTCAGGGGAAGGCTGAAGCTTTCTTT. The chain carries TRBV4-1 and TRBJ1-1, with D possibly being TRBD1 (6 bases). Germline CDR1 reads MGHRA; CDR2 reads YSYEKL. The length of the CDR3 is 15 residues.